This record covers a single TCR beta chain. Its cognate antigen is unknown. The data derive from a study of cytomegalovirus exposure and HLA in healthy donors. PCR primers comprised 60 Vbeta and 13 Jbeta primers. Produced via immunoSEQ multiplex PCR; TCRdb's table is partial and in-frame only. Of 45,000 to 70,000 clones listed, roughly four fifths are singletons. General study results and limits: Within a later analysis, the majority of CMV-associated TCR beta chains appeared HLA-restricted.

The V gene end was trimmed by 7 bases and the J gene end by 0 bases; junction bases not matched to a gene: 13. This CDR3 has 19 residues. Germline lookup yields CDR1 MNHEY and CDR2 SMNVEV (reference sequence). The sample comprised PBMCs. The rearrangement joins TRBV27 to TRBJ1-3; 12 nucleotides align to TRBD1. This clonotype was sampled from a man aged 25 to 40 in good health and CMV-seronegative. The CDR3 protein is CASTGGTGGNSTSGNTIYF. The CDR3 bases are TGTGCCAGCACCGGGGGGACAGGGGGCAATTCGACCTCTGGAAACACCATATATTTT.